A selection of T cell receptor beta chains follows, all from one sample in a study of blood T cell repertoires in COVID-19. TCRdb's table, derived via immunoSEQ multiplex PCR, lists solely in-frame clones and lacks some. The sample has 300,000 to 350,000 clones, approximately 89% seen once. Sequencing was carried out using PBMCs or T cells enriched from blood (not recorded which). Receptors originate from a man aged 25 to 45 who had recovered from COVID-19. CDR3s include the opening cysteine and the closing phenylalanine or tryptophan. A D gene is named only where the DNA matches it firmly. Size is omitted from some rows. Given values are once, few, many or a class for expanded clones.

d_call j_call v_call clone_size cdr3_aa cdr3_nt
. TRBJ1-2 TRBV7-9 . CASSLDKSSQGPLYGYTF TGTGCCAGCAGCTTAGACAAATCATCACAGGGACCACTCTATGGCTACACCTTC
TRBD1 TRBJ1-2 TRBV10-3 . CAISPGQGGGYTF TGTGCCATCAGCCCCGGACAGGGGGGGGGCTACACCTTC
. TRBJ1-5 TRBV9 . CASGESNQPQHF TGTGCCTCGGGTGAGAGCAATCAGCCCCAGCATTTT
. TRBJ2-1 TRBV5-1 . CASSLVEVDEQFF TGCGCCAGCAGCTTGGTAGAAGTGGATGAGCAGTTCTTC
. TRBJ1-5 TRBV30 . CAWSAGVERPQHF TGTGCCTGGAGTGCGGGGGTCGAGAGGCCCCAGCATTTT
. TRBJ2-5 TRBV19 . CASSISHWALGAETQYF TGTGCCAGTAGTATATCCCATTGGGCCCTGGGGGCAGAGACCCAGTACTTC
. TRBJ2-7 TRBV5-1 . CASSLSYREVDEQYF TGCGCCAGCAGCTTGTCTTACAGGGAAGTTGACGAGCAGTACTTC
. TRBJ2-5 TRBV5-4 . CASSSTTGEETQYF TGTGCCAGCAGCTCAACGACAGGAGAAGAGACCCAGTACTTC
TRBD2 TRBJ2-7 TRBV7-6 . CASSPAGDYLKLEQYF TGTGCCAGCAGCCCAGCCGGGGACTATCTAAAGTTGGAGCAGTACTTC
TRBD2 TRBJ2-5 TRBV5-1 . CASSFNPSGGAMSAQYF TGCGCCAGCAGCTTCAATCCTAGCGGGGGGGCGATGTCGGCCCAGTACTTC
. TRBJ2-3 TRBV27 . CASRAGYLADTQYF TGTGCCAGCAGGGCAGGGTACTTAGCAGATACGCAGTATTTT
. TRBJ1-6 TRBV19 . CASSSTGLASGLSSPLHF TGTGCCAGTAGTAGTACAGGGCTGGCCAGTGGATTGAGTTCACCCCTCCACTTT
TRBD2 TRBJ2-1 TRBV11-2 once CASSLAVLAGSSSYNEQFF TGTGCCAGCAGCTTAGCCGTACTAGCGGGATCGAGCTCCTACAATGAGCAGTTCTTC
TRBD1 TRBJ1-6 TRBV7-9 . CASGDSYNSPLHF TGTGCCAGCGGGGACAGCTATAATTCACCCCTCCACTTT
. TRBJ2-7 TRBV5-1 . CASSLGASEAHYEQYF TGCGCCAGCAGCTTGGGCGCTAGCGAGGCCCACTACGAGCAGTACTTC
TRBD1 TRBJ2-7 TRBV28 . CASWDRVDEQYF TGTGCCAGCTGGGACAGGGTGGACGAGCAGTACTTC
TRBD1 TRBJ2-3 TRBV5-4 . CASSLPPGQGLF TGTGCCAGCAGCTTGCCCCCGGGACAGGGGCTTTTT
. TRBJ2-7 TRBV5-1 . CASSLKSSYEQYF TGCGCCAGCAGCTTGAAGAGCTCCTACGAGCAGTACTTC